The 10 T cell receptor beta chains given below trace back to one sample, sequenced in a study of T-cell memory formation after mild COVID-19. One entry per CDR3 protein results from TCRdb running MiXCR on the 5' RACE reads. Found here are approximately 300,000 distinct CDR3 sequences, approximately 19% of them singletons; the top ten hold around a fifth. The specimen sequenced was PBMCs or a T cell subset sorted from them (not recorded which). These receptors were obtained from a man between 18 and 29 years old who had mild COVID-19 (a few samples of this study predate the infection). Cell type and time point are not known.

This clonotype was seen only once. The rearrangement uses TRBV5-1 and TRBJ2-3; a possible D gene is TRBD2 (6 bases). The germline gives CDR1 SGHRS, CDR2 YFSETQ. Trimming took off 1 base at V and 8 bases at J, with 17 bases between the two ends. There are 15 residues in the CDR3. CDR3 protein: CASSLRTGTEGTQYF. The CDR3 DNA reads TGCGCCAGCAGCTTGCGTACCGGGACTGAGGGTACGCAGTATTTT. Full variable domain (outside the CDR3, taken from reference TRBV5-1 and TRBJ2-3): KAGVTQTPRYLIKTRGQQVTLSCSPISGHRSVSWYQQTPGQGLQFLFEYFSETQRNKGNFPGRFSGRQFSNSRSEMNVSTLELGDSALYLCASSLRTGTEGTQYFGPGTRLTVL.

CDR3 region: CASSLVGGTGEAFF. The CDR3 DNA reads TGTGCCAGCAGCTTAGTGGGAGGGACCGGTGAAGCTTTCTTT. The chain employs TRBV7-2 and TRBJ1-1, with D perhaps matching TRBD1 (5 bases). Looked up from germline, CDR1 is SGHTA and CDR2 is FQGNSA. This CDR3 has 14 residues. Trimming pared 1 base from V and 7 bases from J, leaving 13 bases between.

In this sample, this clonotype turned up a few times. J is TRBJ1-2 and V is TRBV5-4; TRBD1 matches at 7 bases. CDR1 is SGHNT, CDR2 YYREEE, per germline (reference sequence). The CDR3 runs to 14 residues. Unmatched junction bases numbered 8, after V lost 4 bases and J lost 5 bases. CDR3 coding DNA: TGTGCCAGCAGCCCGCCAACAGGGGCATATGGCTACACCTTC. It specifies CASSPPTGAYGYTF. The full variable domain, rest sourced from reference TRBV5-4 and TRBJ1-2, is ETGVTQSPTHLIKTRGQQVTLRCSSQSGHNTVSWYQQALGQGPQFIFQYYREEENGRGNFPPRFSGLQFPNYSSELNVNALELDDSALYLCASSPPTGAYGYTFGSGTRLTVV.

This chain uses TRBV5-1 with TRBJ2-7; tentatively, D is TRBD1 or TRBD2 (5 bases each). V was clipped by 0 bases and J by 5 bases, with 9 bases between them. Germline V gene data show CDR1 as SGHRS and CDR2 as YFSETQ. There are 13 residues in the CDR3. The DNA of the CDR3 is TGCGCCAGCAGCTTGGGGGGGAACCACGAGCAGTACTTC. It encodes CASSLGGNHEQYF.

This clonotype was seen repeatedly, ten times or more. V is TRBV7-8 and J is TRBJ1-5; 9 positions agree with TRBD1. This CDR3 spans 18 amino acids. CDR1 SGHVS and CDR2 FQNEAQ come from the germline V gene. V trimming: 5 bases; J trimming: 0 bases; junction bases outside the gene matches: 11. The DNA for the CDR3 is TGTGCCAGCAGCCCCGACAGGGGGACCAGATATAGCAATCAGCCCCAGCATTTT. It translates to CASSPDRGTRYSNQPQHF. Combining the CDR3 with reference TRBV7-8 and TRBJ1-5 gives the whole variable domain GAGVSQSPRYKVAKRGQDVALRCDPISGHVSLFWYQQALGQGPEFLTYFQNEAQLDKSGLPSDRFFAERPEGSVSTLKIQRTQQEDSAVYLCASSPDRGTRYSNQPQHFGDGTRLSIL.

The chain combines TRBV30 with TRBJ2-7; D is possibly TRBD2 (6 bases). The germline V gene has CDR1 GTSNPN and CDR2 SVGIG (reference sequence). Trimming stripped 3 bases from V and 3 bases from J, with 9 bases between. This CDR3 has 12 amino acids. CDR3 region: CAWSGSYYEQYF. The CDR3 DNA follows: TGTGCCTGGAGCGGGAGTTACTACGAGCAGTACTTC.

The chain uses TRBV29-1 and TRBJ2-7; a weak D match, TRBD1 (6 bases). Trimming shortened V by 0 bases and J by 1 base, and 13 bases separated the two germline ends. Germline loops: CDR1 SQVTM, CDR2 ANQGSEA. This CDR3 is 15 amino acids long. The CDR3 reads CSVEDLQGLSYEQYF. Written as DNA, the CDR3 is TGCAGCGTTGAAGATCTACAGGGATTATCCTACGAGCAGTACTTC.

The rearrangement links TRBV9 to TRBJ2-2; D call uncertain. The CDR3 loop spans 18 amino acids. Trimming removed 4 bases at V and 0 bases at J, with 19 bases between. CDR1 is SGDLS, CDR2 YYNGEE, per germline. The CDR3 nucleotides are TGTGCCAGCAGCTCACACCACCACTCGGCTCCGAACACCGGGGAGCTGTTTTTT. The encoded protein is CASSSHHHSAPNTGELFF.

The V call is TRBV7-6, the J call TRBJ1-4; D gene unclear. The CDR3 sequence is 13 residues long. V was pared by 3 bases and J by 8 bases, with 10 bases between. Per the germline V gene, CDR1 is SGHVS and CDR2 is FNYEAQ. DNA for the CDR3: TGTGCCAGCAGCTTCACTGGAAGCGAAAAACTGTTTTTT. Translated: CASSFTGSEKLFF.

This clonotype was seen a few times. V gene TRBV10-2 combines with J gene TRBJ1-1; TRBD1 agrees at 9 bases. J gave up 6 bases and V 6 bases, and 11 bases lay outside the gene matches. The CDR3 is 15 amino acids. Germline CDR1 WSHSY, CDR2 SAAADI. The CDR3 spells CASRDRGAVWAEAFF. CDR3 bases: TGCGCCAGCAGGGACAGGGGCGCGGTATGGGCTGAAGCTTTCTTT.